This record looks at one T cell receptor beta chain sequence and its context. This clone was recorded once. Its antigen is not yet known. No base-level quality is on record; no much larger clone is a single base apart. The entry originates in a study of T cells after somatic rescue of genetic block (dated by TCRdb to 2018 to 2021). For the study in its entirety: What the study looked at was long-term robustness, specifically in a T-cell system that came about through somatic rescue of a genetic block in T-cell development.

Library method: the immunoSEQ multiplex PCR assay. Here the immuneACCESS table is served through TCRdb, limited to in-frame sequences with V and J called. Missing clones are a known gap in these copies; in checked studies unresolved V genes cover under half, and the rest lacks a known reason. Present in this sample are approximately 88,000 clones, 80% to 90% of which were seen just once. Approximately 1.5% of the sample is taken by the ten largest. The receptor was isolated from a woman aged 18-30 years. Source material: peripheral blood mononuclear cells (PBMCs).

The CDR3 has the sequence CASSLYPGRAFF. The bases read TGTGCCAGCAGTTTATACCCCGGGAGGGCTTTCTTT. The V and J segments used are TRBV28 and TRBJ1-1; no D gene is confidently identified. Trimming at the junction amounts to 1 base on V and 11 bases on J, and the germline ends lie 11 bases apart. Including the terminal cysteine and phenylalanine, the CDR3 comprises 12 residues. The sequence is cut down to CDR3 DNA, 36 bases in frame from base 1. CDR1 is given as MDHEN and CDR2 as SYDVKM, both from the germline V gene.